This T cell receptor (beta chain) was profiled in a study of T cells in Graves' hyperthyroidism and ophthalmopathy. From RNA transcripts, TCR beta CDR3 regions were amplified. With the HTBI primer set, the TCR CDR3 went through a first round of RT-PCR. TCRdb analysed the multiplex PCR reads with MiXCR anew, one entry per CDR3 protein. The sample consists of 300,000 to 450,000 distinct CDR3 sequences, about 15% of them appearing once. Germline V gene lookup returns CDR1 KGHSY and CDR2 FQNENV. Trimming cost V 1 base and J 6 bases, with 10 bases left between them. There are 15 residues in the CDR3. Sequencing was done on a sample of blood. The chain links TRBV16 to TRBJ1-6; weak D call: TRBD1 (5 bases). The sequence derives from a woman aged 25 to 39 with Graves' hyperthyroidism. The CDR3 bases are TGTGCCAGCAGCCAATACCAGGGAGGTAATTCACCCCTCCACTTT. Protein sequence: CASSQYQGGNSPLHF.